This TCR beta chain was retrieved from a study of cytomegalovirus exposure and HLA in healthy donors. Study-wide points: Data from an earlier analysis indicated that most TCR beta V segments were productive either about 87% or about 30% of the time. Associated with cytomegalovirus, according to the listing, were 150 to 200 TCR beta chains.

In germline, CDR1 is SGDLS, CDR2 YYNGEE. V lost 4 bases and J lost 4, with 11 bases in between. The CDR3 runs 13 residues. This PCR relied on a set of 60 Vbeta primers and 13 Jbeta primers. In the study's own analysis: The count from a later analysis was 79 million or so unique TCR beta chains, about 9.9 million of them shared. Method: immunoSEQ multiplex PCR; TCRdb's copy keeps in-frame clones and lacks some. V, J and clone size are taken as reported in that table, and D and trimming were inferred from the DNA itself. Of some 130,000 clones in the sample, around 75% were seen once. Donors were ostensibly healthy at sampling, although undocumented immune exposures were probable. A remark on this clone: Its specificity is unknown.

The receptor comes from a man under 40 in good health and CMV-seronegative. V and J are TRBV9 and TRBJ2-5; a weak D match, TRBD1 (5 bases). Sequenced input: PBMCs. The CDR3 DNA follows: TGTGCCAGCAGCATCCTTCAGGGAGAGACCCAGTACTTC. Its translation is CASSILQGETQYF.